The sequence of this T cell receptor (beta chain) was determined in a study of OX40 agonist ivuxolimab in advanced cancers. Study-level information: With ivuxolimab, an agonistic anti-OX40 (CD134) antibody, patients were treated. Patients were treated with intravenous ivuxolimab, dosed at 0.01 to 10 mg/kg and infused every 2 weeks.

V trimming: 3 bases; J trimming: 0 bases; junction bases outside the gene matches: 5. The length of the CDR3 is 15 residues. In germline, CDR1 is GTSNPN, CDR2 SVGIG (reference sequence). Study results and limitations: At 0.1 to 3.0 mg/kg, clonal expansion of CD4+ and CD8+ blood T cells had occurred by week 6.

To note about this clone: Its antigen is not known.

People who had autoimmune disease history or systemic immunosuppression were excluded. TCRdb's copy holds only in-frame clones and misses some; the assay was immunoSEQ multiplex PCR. In the table there are some 32,000 clones, 80% to 85% of which are singletons. The sequence was collected from an adult with an advanced solid tumor such as melanoma, head and neck, liver or kidney cancer. The chain has TRBV30 and TRBJ2-7, with 10 bases lining up with TRBD1. Sequencing used CD4+ or CD8+ T cells sorted from blood, obtained in a trial of the OX40 agonist ivuxolimab. CDR3 loop: CAWSETGGSSYEQYF. CDR3 DNA: TGTGCCTGGAGCGAGACAGGGGGCAGCTCCTACGAGCAGTACTTC.